A single sample is the source of the 32 T cell receptor beta chains below, sequenced in a study of blood T cell repertoires in COVID-19 (dated by TCRdb to about 2020). Libraries were built with the immunoSEQ multiplex PCR assay. TCRdb limited this immuneACCESS table to in-frame rearrangements with V and J called. A share of clones is missing; checked studies link under half to unresolved V genes, and the rest is unexplained. Counted in this sample were around 250,000 clones; about nine tenths of them appeared once. 3% of the sample goes to the ten largest clones. The sequencing sample was made of peripheral blood. Source of these receptors: a woman in her twenties or thirties with active or convalescent COVID-19.

This clone was observed once. This sequence joins TRBV2 and TRBJ2-3, with 9 bases lining up with TRBD2. J lost 2 bases, V lost 6 bases, and 3 bases had no gene match. The CDR3 is 14 amino acids. Germline CDR1 is SNHLY and CDR2 is FYNNEI. The chain's CDR3 is CASRLAGNTDTQYF. DNA of the CDR3: TGTGCCAGCAGGCTAGCGGGGAACACAGATACGCAGTATTTT. The variable domain in full, with the rest retrieved from reference TRBV2 and TRBJ2-3, is EPEVTQTPSHQVTQMGQEVILRCVPISNHLYFYWYRQILGQKVEFLVSFYNNEISEKSEIFDDQFSVERPDGSNFTLKIRSTKLEDSAMYFCASRLAGNTDTQYFGPGTRLTVL.

V and J are TRBV11-3 and TRBJ2-7; TRBD1 aligns across 9 bases. Germline CDR1 reads SGHNT; CDR2 reads YENEEA. CDR3 length: 14 amino acids. The ends lost 5 bases at V and 3 bases at J; junction bases unmatched: 5. CDR3 loop: CASSPGQGNYEQYF. The CDR3, as DNA: TGTGCCAGCAGCCCGGGACAGGGTAACTACGAGCAGTACTTC.

This clone was seen only once. The chain couples TRBV28 to TRBJ2-5, with no clear D. CDR1 and CDR2 (germline): MDHEN, SYDVKM. The length of the CDR3 is 15 residues. With 4 bases removed from V and 5 bases from J, the gap between germline ends came to 17 bases. The CDR3 is CASSSGSSVGETQYF. The CDR3 nucleotides read TGTGCCAGCAGTTCGGGTAGCAGTGTCGGGGAGACCCAGTACTTC.

This chain links TRBV19 with TRBJ2-7; 11 positions agree with TRBD1. J lost 5 bases, V lost 6 bases, and 9 bases had no gene match. This CDR3 contains 15 residues. Per germline, CDR1 LNHDA and CDR2 SQIVND (reference sequence). CDR3 bases: TGTGCCAGTAGCGCCGGGACAGGGGGGTTCAACGAGCAGTACTTC. Translated, it gives CASSAGTGGFNEQYF.

The V and J genes are TRBV5-1 and TRBJ2-1, with 7 bases that match TRBD1. Germline values: CDR1 SGHRS, CDR2 YFSETQ. CDR3 length: 15 amino acids. With 0 bases clipped from V and 9 bases from J, the junction kept 9 bases outside the gene matches. CDR3 bases: TGCGCCAGCAGCTTGGGACAGGGTAGGATGAGTGAGCAGTTCTTC. Translated, it gives CASSLGQGRMSEQFF.

Notes on this clone: Other DNA sequences within the sample encode an identical CDR3. The J gene is TRBJ1-3, the V gene TRBV9; the D is unclear. Germline values: CDR1 SGDLS, CDR2 YYNGEE. CDR3 length: 12 residues. V gave up 4 bases and J gave up 3 bases, with 5 bases separating them. This chain's CDR3 is CASSPRGNTIYF. The CDR3 coding sequence is TGTGCCAGCAGCCCTCGTGGAAACACCATATATTTT.

The chain couples TRBV5-1 to TRBJ2-5, with D possibly TRBD2 on 6 matching bases. CDR3 size: 14 residues. V shed 2 bases and J shed 3 bases, with 11 bases lying between them. Germline lookup yields CDR1 SGHRS and CDR2 YFSETQ. This CDR3 is CASSFGGPEETQYF. The CDR3 DNA follows: TGCGCCAGCAGCTTCGGGGGACCAGAAGAGACCCAGTACTTC.

This chain links TRBV4-1 with TRBJ2-1; 15 bases are shared with TRBD2. Germline V gene data show CDR1 as MGHRA and CDR2 as YSYEKL. The CDR3 has 16 residues. Trimming at V came to 0 bases and at J to 10 bases, leaving 4 bases not matched to a gene. This chain's CDR3 is CASSQEGLAGGWEQFF. DNA for the CDR3: TGCGCCAGCAGCCAAGAGGGACTAGCGGGGGGATGGGAGCAGTTCTTC.

The V gene is TRBV11-2, the J gene TRBJ2-2, with 7 positions matching TRBD1. The trim removed 3 bases at V and 6 bases at J, leaving 4 bases unmatched. CDR1 is SGHAT and CDR2 is FQNNGV in the germline V gene. CDR3 length: 14 amino acids. The CDR3 loop is CASSFHQGAGELFF. CDR3 bases: TGTGCCAGCAGCTTTCATCAGGGGGCCGGGGAGCTGTTTTTT.

The chain uses TRBV6-6 and TRBJ1-2; possible D gene TRBD1, 6 bases. This CDR3 has 12 amino acids. Germline-derived CDR1 and CDR2 are MNHNY and SVGAGI (reference sequence). Trimming removed 6 bases from V and 6 bases from J, with 11 bases in between. Written as DNA, the CDR3 is TGTGCCAGCAGCCTCTACAGGGATGGCTACACCTTC. Residues: CASSLYRDGYTF.

This chain links TRBV7-6 with TRBJ1-2, with 8 bases fitting TRBD1. Losses at the gene ends were 8 bases for V and 5 bases for J; bases not matched to a gene: 7. The CDR3 runs 13 residues. Germline CDR1 reads SGHVS; CDR2 reads FNYEAQ. This CDR3 reads CASSGGGDYGYTF. CDR3 nucleotide sequence: TGTGCCAGCTCAGGGGGCGGGGATTATGGCTACACCTTC. The entire variable domain, with the rest obtained from reference TRBV7-6 and TRBJ1-2, is as follows: GAGVSQSPRYKVTKRGQDVALRCDPISGHVSLYWYRQALGQGPEFLTYFNYEAQQDKSGLPNDRFSAERPEGSISTLTIQRTEQRDSAMYRCASSGGGDYGYTFGSGTRLTVV.

The DNA for the CDR3 is TGTGCCAGCAGCCCCGGGCGACAGGGGAATCAGCCCCAGCATTTT. Translated: CASSPGRQGNQPQHF. The chain joins TRBV7-2 to TRBJ1-5; 8 bases align to TRBD1. Germline-derived CDR1 and CDR2 are SGHTA and FQGNSA. With 5 bases clipped from V and 4 bases from J, the junction kept 7 bases outside the gene matches. The CDR3 runs 15 residues.

The chain couples TRBV27 to TRBJ1-6; weak D call: TRBD1 (5 bases). The V end lost 4 bases, the J end lost 6 bases, and 16 bases lay between the germline ends. From germline, CDR1 is MNHEY and CDR2 SMNVEV (reference sequence). This CDR3 has 16 amino acids. CDR3 sequence (DNA): TGTGCCAGCAGTTCCCTCGGGGGAGCGGGTAATTCACCCCTCCACTTT. Residues: CASSSLGGAGNSPLHF.

The chain uses TRBV11-2 and TRBJ1-1; TRBD1 aligns across 7 bases. Trimming at V came to 3 bases and at J to 1 base, leaving 5 bases not matched to a gene. Germline values: CDR1 SGHAT, CDR2 FQNNGV. The CDR3 has 15 amino acids. CDR3 sequence: CASSFGGQANTEAFF. For the CDR3, the DNA is TGTGCCAGCAGCTTTGGTGGACAGGCGAACACTGAAGCTTTCTTT.

The chain has TRBV5-6 and TRBJ1-2, with D uncertain. Germline V gene data show CDR1 as SGHDT and CDR2 as YYEEEE. V lost 2 bases and J lost 7, with 15 bases in between. This CDR3 comprises 14 residues. CDR3 DNA: TGTGCCAGCAGCTTCAAACAGACCCTACTTGGCTACACCTTC. Protein: CASSFKQTLLGYTF.

V gene TRBV19 combines with J gene TRBJ1-2; D not resolved. CDR1 and CDR2 from the germline V gene are LNHDA and SQIVND (reference sequence). V dropped 3 bases and J dropped 5 bases, with 7 bases sitting between them. The CDR3 loop spans 12 amino acids. CDR3 nucleotide sequence: TGTGCCAGTAGTATCGGGGAGTATGGCTACACCTTC. This gives the protein CASSIGEYGYTF.

V and J are TRBV6-6 and TRBJ1-1, with TRBD1 as a possible D gene (5 bases). The CDR3 consists of 15 residues. Trimming pared 8 bases from V and 4 bases from J, leaving 20 bases between. Germline loops: CDR1 MNHNY, CDR2 SVGAGI (reference sequence). The CDR3 DNA is TGTGCCAGCGCCTACCTATCCGGGGGAAGCACTGAAGCTTTCTTT. Its translation: CASAYLSGGSTEAFF.

The chain carries TRBV9 and TRBJ2-7; maybe TRBD2 (6 bases). CDR3 length: 13 residues. The V and J ends lost 4 bases and 5 bases respectively, with 13 bases between them. CDR1 is SGDLS, CDR2 YYNGEE, per germline. The CDR3 DNA follows: TGTGCCAGCAGCCCACACGGCGGGAACGAGCAGTACTTC. This translates into CASSPHGGNEQYF.

The chain couples TRBV7-2 to TRBJ2-5; no clear D. Trimming stripped 2 bases from V and 5 bases from J, with 9 bases between. From germline, CDR1 is SGHTA and CDR2 FQGNSA. The CDR3 has 13 amino acids. The CDR3 DNA sequence: TGTGCCAGCAGCTTAACCGGTTACGAGACCCAGTACTTC. This sequence encodes CASSLTGYETQYF.

This clone was recorded many times. This chain connects TRBV6-4 to TRBJ2-3, with TRBD1 matching 9 bases. Germline CDR1 and CDR2: MRHNA and SNTAGT. This CDR3 is built from 15 residues. The V segment lost 2 bases and the J segment 0 bases; nucleotides outside the gene matches: 0. CDR3 sequence: CASSDGTGSTDTQYF. As DNA, the CDR3 is TGTGCCAGCAGTGACGGGACAGGGAGCACAGATACGCAGTATTTT.

This chain uses TRBV6-5 with TRBJ2-2, with D possibly being TRBD2 (7 bases). CDR1 is MNHEY and CDR2 is SVGAGI in the germline V gene. The CDR3 consists of 16 residues. Trimming stripped 3 bases from V and 7 bases from J, with 18 bases between. The CDR3 loop is CASSYQTGGPVGELFF. Here the CDR3 DNA reads TGTGCCAGCAGTTATCAAACCGGGGGGCCGGTCGGGGAGCTGTTTTTT.

The genes are TRBV29-1 and TRBJ1-1; the D is unclear. Germline loops: CDR1 SQVTM, CDR2 ANQGSEA. The V and J ends lost 4 bases and 5 bases respectively, with 14 bases between them. The CDR3 is 13 amino acids. CDR3 nucleotides: TGCAGCGTTGTGCCCGAGAGTCGAACTGAAGCTTTCTTT. Translation gives CSVVPESRTEAFF.

The V and J genes are TRBV19 and TRBJ1-2, with D uncertain. This CDR3 region has 14 residues. Per germline, CDR1 LNHDA and CDR2 SQIVND (reference sequence). V dropped 1 base and J dropped 8 bases, with 14 bases sitting between them. Here the CDR3 DNA reads TGTGCCAGTAGTATAGCAATTCGGGAGGGCGGCTACACCTTC. Protein: CASSIAIREGGYTF.

The CDR3 here is CASRMTGGGTEGYTF. Here the CDR3 DNA reads TGTGCCAGCAGGATGACAGGGGGCGGAACGGAGGGCTACACCTTC. The V gene is TRBV5-4, the J gene TRBJ1-2, with 10 positions matching TRBD1. The germline gives CDR1 SGHNT, CDR2 YYREEE (reference sequence). CDR3 length: 15 residues. After removal of 5 bases from V and 8 bases from J, the junction contained 12 bases not matched to a gene.

The chain is built from TRBV9 and TRBJ1-2; D possibly corresponds to TRBD1 (6 bases). From germline, CDR1 is SGDLS and CDR2 YYNGEE. The CDR3 has 14 amino acids. Trimming removed 0 bases from V and 2 bases from J, with 8 bases in between. Written as DNA, the CDR3 is TGTGCCAGCAGCGTAGACAGGGCAAACTATGGCTACACCTTC. This translates into CASSVDRANYGYTF.

The table lists this clone with a count of one. The rearrangement links TRBV9 to TRBJ1-1; D may be TRBD1 (5 bases). CDR1 SGDLS and CDR2 YYNGEE come from the germline V gene. The ends were cut back, 0 bases at V and 2 bases at J, with 11 bases in the middle. The CDR3 totals 15 residues. DNA of the CDR3: TGTGCCAGCAGCGTAGCTCCAGGGACTAACACTGAAGCTTTCTTT. Protein: CASSVAPGTNTEAFF.

The chain uses TRBV19 and TRBJ2-7; D might be TRBD1 (5 bases). The CDR3 is made up of 15 amino acids. CDR1 is LNHDA and CDR2 is SQIVND in the germline V gene (reference sequence). V lost 3 bases and J 7 bases, leaving 19 bases between the germline ends. CDR3 loop: CASSIKWTRVGEQYF. The CDR3 DNA reads as TGTGCCAGTAGTATTAAATGGACACGGGTCGGGGAGCAGTACTTC.

The chain carries TRBV30 and TRBJ2-5; a possible D gene is TRBD2 (5 bases). V was shortened by 5 bases and J by 5 bases, with 12 bases between the two germline ends. The V gene's germline CDR1 is GTSNPN and CDR2 SVGIG (reference sequence). This CDR3 is built from 12 residues. The CDR3 region is CAWSLAQETQYF. CDR3 nucleotide sequence: TGTGCCTGGTCTCTAGCTCAGGAGACCCAGTACTTC.

The table lists this clone with a count of one. CDR3 sequence reads: CASSTRTGWDEKLFF. In nucleotides, the CDR3 is TGTGCCAGTAGTACCCGGACAGGGTGGGACGAAAAACTGTTTTTT. The chain combines TRBV19 with TRBJ1-4; 8 bases are shared with TRBD1. Germline loops: CDR1 LNHDA, CDR2 SQIVND (reference sequence). CDR3 length: 15 residues. J gave up 8 bases and V 4 bases, and 9 bases lay outside the gene matches. Full variable domain (outside the CDR3, taken from reference TRBV19 and TRBJ1-4): DGGITQSPKYLFRKEGQNVTLSCEQNLNHDAMYWYRQDPGQGLRLIYYSQIVNDFQKGDIAEGYSVSREKKESFPLTVTSAQKNPTAFYLCASSTRTGWDEKLFFGSGTQLSVL.

A remark on this clone: The sample contains more than one DNA sequence encoding this CDR3. The J gene is TRBJ1-5, the V gene TRBV7-2; D may be TRBD1 (5 bases). The CDR3 is 15 residues long. The germline V gene encodes CDR1 SGHTA and CDR2 FQGNSA. V dropped 5 bases and J dropped 7 bases, with 18 bases sitting between them. The DNA for the CDR3 is TGTGCCAGCAGCCTAAGGGGCGGGGAGGGGCAGCCCCAGCATTTT. Translation gives CASSLRGGEGQPQHF.

This rearrangement joins TRBV4-3 to TRBJ1-4, with no clear D. Per germline, CDR1 LGHNA and CDR2 YSLEER. The CDR3 has 16 residues. Trimming cost V 0 bases and J 6 bases, with 14 bases left between them. As DNA, the CDR3 is TGCGCCAGCAGCCAAGATGGTAGGCAGAGGTATGAAAAACTGTTTTTT. Its protein product is CASSQDGRQRYEKLFF.

The chain uses TRBV5-1 and TRBJ2-5; 8 positions match TRBD2. The CDR3 is made up of 17 amino acids. CDR1 and CDR2 (germline): SGHRS, YFSETQ. The V segment lost 0 bases and the J segment 4 bases; nucleotides outside the gene matches: 11. The CDR3 bases are TGCGCCAGCAGCTTGGTGACGGGGGGGAAGGTTAGAGAGACCCAGTACTTC. Encoded protein: CASSLVTGGKVRETQYF.